This T cell receptor (beta chain) was captured by sequencing in a study of blood T cells in healthy people across ages. A sample-barcoded 5' primer and a J-beta primer mix were used in a second PCR of roughly 7 to 12 cycles. TCRdb processed the 5' RACE reads anew with MiXCR; each CDR3 protein has one entry. The table lists approximately 850,000 distinct CDR3 sequences, roughly 44% of them singletons, with roughly 19% in the top ten. CDR3 length equals 15 residues. Germline V CDR1 and CDR2: LNHDA, SQIVND (reference sequence). With 1 base removed from V and 0 bases from J, the gap between germline ends came to 9 bases.

This rearrangement joins TRBV19 to TRBJ1-2; tentatively, D is TRBD1 (5 bases). The sequence came from a man aged 55 to 70 in good health. Sequenced material: blood. This chain's CDR3 is CASSIAGRPNYGYTF. In DNA form, the CDR3 reads TGTGCCAGTAGTATAGCGGGACGGCCTAACTATGGCTACACCTTC.